A single sample is the source of the 10 T cell receptor beta chains below, sequenced in a study of shared clonotypes between healthy human individuals. It was CD45RO-negative cells, positively selected for CCR7, that made up naive CD8 cells, with terminally differentiated effector memory CD45RA+ cells excluded. Here immunoSEQ multiplex PCR was the method, and the copy in TCRdb shows in-frame clones only, minus some. The sample comprises around 1.9 million clones, just over 90% of which are singletons, and approximately 1.7% rests with the top ten. The sequenced sample consisted of naive CD8+ T cells from PBMCs. These receptors came from a man younger than 35 in good health. Some clones in this sample may be carry-over from other donors' samples.

The chain employs TRBV9 and TRBJ2-3; 11 positions match TRBD2. With 0 bases clipped from V and 2 bases from J, the junction kept 8 bases outside the gene matches. The CDR3 contains 18 residues. CDR1 is SGDLS, CDR2 YYNGEE, per germline. The CDR3 is CASSVATGLADFTDTQYF. CDR3 coding DNA: TGTGCCAGCAGCGTAGCTACGGGACTAGCGGATTTCACAGATACGCAGTATTTT.

The CDR3 here is CASSFGGTGPYEQYF. As DNA, the CDR3 is TGTGCCAGCAGCTTCGGGGGGACAGGGCCCTACGAGCAGTACTTC. The chain joins TRBV9 to TRBJ2-7; 9 positions agree with TRBD1. The V gene end was trimmed by 4 bases and the J gene end by 2 bases; junction bases not matched to a gene: 7. Germline CDR1 and CDR2: SGDLS and YYNGEE. The CDR3 extends over 15 amino acids. Complete variable domain (other parts from reference TRBV9 and TRBJ2-7): DSGVTQTPKHLITATGQRVTLRCSPRSGDLSVYWYQQSLDQGLQFLIQYYNGEERAKGNILERFSAQQFPDLHSELNLSSLELGDSALYFCASSFGGTGPYEQYFGPGTRLTVT.

The chain uses TRBV6-6 and TRBJ2-7; D gene uncertain. Germline lookup yields CDR1 MNHNY and CDR2 SVGAGI (reference sequence). This CDR3 comprises 13 residues. Trimming left V 7 bases short and J 3 bases short, with 13 bases between. The CDR3 reads CASNAIESYEQYF. As DNA, the CDR3 is TGTGCCAGCAACGCAATCGAAAGCTACGAGCAGTACTTC.

This chain uses TRBV7-9 with TRBJ1-1; D call uncertain. CDR3 length: 14 amino acids. In germline, CDR1 is SEHNR, CDR2 FQNEAQ (reference sequence). Trimming took off 4 bases at V and 1 base at J, with 10 bases between the two ends. As DNA, the CDR3 is TGTGCCAGCAGCTGGGTGTCCACGAACACTGAAGCTTTCTTT. The encoded protein is CASSWVSTNTEAFF.

Notes on this clone: The sample contains more than one DNA sequence encoding this CDR3. The chain carries TRBV4-3 and TRBJ2-1; D is undetermined. The CDR3 loop spans 12 amino acids. V was shortened by 0 bases and J by 6 bases, with 3 bases between the two germline ends. Germline CDR1 and CDR2: LGHNA and YSLEER. CDR3 residues: CASSQEGNEQFF. DNA of the CDR3: TGCGCCAGCAGCCAAGAGGGCAATGAGCAGTTCTTC.

As regards this clone: Within the sample, other DNA sequences also encode this same CDR3. V and J are TRBV29-1 and TRBJ1-2; tentatively, D is TRBD1 (6 bases). Germline V gene lookup returns CDR1 SQVTM and CDR2 ANQGSEA. This CDR3 comprises 12 residues. V lost 5 bases, J lost 3 bases, and 10 bases lay in between. Here the CDR3 DNA reads TGCAGCGTTACGGGGGGCGACTATGGCTACACCTTC. It translates to CSVTGGDYGYTF.

This clone was observed once. CDR3 protein: CASSLRGIRYEQYF. The CDR3 DNA is TGCGCCAGCAGCTTGAGGGGCATTCGCTACGAGCAGTACTTC. The J gene is TRBJ2-7, the V gene TRBV5-1; D is perhaps TRBD1 (5 bases). V was clipped by 1 base and J by 3 bases, with 11 bases between them. There are 14 residues in the CDR3. Germline V CDR1 and CDR2: SGHRS, YFSETQ. The full variable domain, its missing parts supplied by reference TRBV5-1 and TRBJ2-7, is KAGVTQTPRYLIKTRGQQVTLSCSPISGHRSVSWYQQTPGQGLQFLFEYFSETQRNKGNFPGRFSGRQFSNSRSEMNVSTLELGDSALYLCASSLRGIRYEQYFGPGTRLTVT.

The chain recombines TRBV9 with TRBJ2-7, with 8 nucleotides matching TRBD1. CDR1 is SGDLS and CDR2 is YYNGEE in the germline V gene. The V and J ends lost 9 bases and 5 bases, in that order; junction bases with no gene match: 10. There are 13 residues in the CDR3. CDR3 amino acids: CATSSGTGDEQYF. CDR3 in DNA: TGTGCCACCTCGTCGGGGACAGGAGACGAGCAGTACTTC.

J is TRBJ2-7 and V is TRBV10-1; 7 bases are shared with TRBD2. Trimming took 3 bases from V and 4 from J; bases not matched to a gene: 3. Per the germline V gene, CDR1 is WNHNN and CDR2 is SYGVQD (reference sequence). The CDR3 extends over 13 amino acids. The CDR3 DNA is TGCGCCAGCAGTGAAGGGACTACGTACGAGCAGTACTTC. Encoded protein: CASSEGTTYEQYF.

V usage is TRBV6-5 and J usage is TRBJ1-3; D ambiguous. Germline V gene sequence: CDR1 MNHEY, CDR2 SVGAGI. The CDR3 totals 11 residues. The V end was cut by 7 bases, the J end by 9 bases, with 10 bases between. The chain's CDR3 is CASTTDGTIYF. The CDR3, as DNA: TGTGCCAGCACAACGGACGGCACCATATATTTT.